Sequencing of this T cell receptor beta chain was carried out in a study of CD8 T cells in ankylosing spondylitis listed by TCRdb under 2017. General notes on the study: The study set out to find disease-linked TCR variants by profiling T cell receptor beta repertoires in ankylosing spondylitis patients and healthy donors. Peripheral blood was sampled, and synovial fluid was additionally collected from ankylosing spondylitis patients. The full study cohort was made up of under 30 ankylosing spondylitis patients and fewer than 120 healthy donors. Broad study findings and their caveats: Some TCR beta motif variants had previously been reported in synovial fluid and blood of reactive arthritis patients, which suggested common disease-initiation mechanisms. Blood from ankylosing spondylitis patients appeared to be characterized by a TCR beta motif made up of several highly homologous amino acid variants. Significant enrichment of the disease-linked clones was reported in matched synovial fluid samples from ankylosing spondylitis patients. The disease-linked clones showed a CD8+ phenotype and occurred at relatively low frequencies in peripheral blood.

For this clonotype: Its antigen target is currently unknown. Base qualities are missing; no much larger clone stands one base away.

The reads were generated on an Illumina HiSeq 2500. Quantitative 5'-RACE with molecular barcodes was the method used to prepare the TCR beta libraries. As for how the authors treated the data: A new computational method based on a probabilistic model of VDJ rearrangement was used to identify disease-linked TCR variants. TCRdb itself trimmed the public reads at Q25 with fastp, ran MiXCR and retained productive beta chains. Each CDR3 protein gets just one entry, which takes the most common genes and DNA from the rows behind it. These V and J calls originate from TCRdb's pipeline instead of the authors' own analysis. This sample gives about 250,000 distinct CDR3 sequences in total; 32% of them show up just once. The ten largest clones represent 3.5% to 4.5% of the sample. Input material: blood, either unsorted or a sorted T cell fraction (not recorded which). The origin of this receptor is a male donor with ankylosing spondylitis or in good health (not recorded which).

The CDR3 protein is CASNAQGEETQYF. The sequenced DNA: TGTGCCAGCAATGCCCAGGGGGAGGAGACCCAGTACTTC. The chain is made from TRBV6-1 and TRBJ2-5, with 7 bases aligning to TRBD1. CDR1 is given as MNHNS and CDR2 as SASEGT, both from the germline V gene. V trim: 7 bases; J trim: 5 bases; unmatched bases: 7. The CDR3 holds 13 amino acids from the cysteine to the phenylalanine. Solely the CDR3 DNA is kept, with 39 bases framed from the first base.